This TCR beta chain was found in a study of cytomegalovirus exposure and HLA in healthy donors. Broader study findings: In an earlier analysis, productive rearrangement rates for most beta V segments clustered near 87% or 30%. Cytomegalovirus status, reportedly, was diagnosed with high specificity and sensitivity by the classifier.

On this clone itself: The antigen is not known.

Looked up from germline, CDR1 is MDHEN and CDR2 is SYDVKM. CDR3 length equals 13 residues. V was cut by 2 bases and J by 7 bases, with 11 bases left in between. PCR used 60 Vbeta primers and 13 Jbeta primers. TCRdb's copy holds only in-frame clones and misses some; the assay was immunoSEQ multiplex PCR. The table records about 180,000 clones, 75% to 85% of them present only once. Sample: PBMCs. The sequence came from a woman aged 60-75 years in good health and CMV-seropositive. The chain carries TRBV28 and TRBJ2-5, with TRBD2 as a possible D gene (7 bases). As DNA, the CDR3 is TGTGCCAGCAGTTTAGGGGGCGGGGGGACCCAGTACTTC. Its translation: CASSLGGGGTQYF.